This TCR beta chain was retrieved from a study of cytomegalovirus exposure and HLA in healthy donors. Study in general: It was reported in a later analysis that the same platform had been used for the 100 to 150 validation repertoires as for the approximately 700 first-cohort repertoires.

For this clone: Its specificity is unknown.

The repertoire was sequenced with immunoSEQ multiplex PCR; TCRdb's copy has only in-frame clones and lacks some. The sample records under 95,000 clones, approximately 90% being singletons. This CDR3 has 15 residues. Germline values: CDR1 MDHEN, CDR2 SYDVKM. V was trimmed by 1 base and J by 6 bases, leaving 13 bases between them. Notes on the study in general: Among TCR beta chains, those listed as cytomegalovirus-associated numbered some 160.

The chain uses TRBV28 and TRBJ1-5; tentatively, D is TRBD1 (5 bases). The source of this sequence is a man aged 25 to 45 in good health and CMV-seronegative. Sequencing used PBMCs. DNA for the CDR3: TGTGCCAGCAGTTTATCCCAGGGTGGCGGTCAGCCCCAGCATTTT. Protein product: CASSLSQGGGQPQHF.